The following is a TCR beta chain sequence with its context. This CDR3 is 15 amino acids long. V was shortened by 0 bases and J by 5 bases, with 14 bases between the two germline ends. Germline V lookup: CDR1 SGHTA, CDR2 FQGNSA. The RNA, roughly 0.45 to 1 ug, was put through reverse transcription using random hexamers. In TCRdb, the immunoSEQ multiplex PCR reads were re-called with MiXCR into one record per CDR3 protein. The data contain about 130,000 distinct CDR3 sequences, 90% to 95% of them singletons. The data were obtained in a study of CD8 T cells in Susac syndrome. The chain has TRBV7-2 and TRBJ2-7; a weak D match, TRBD1 (5 bases). The sample taken for sequencing was CD4+ T cells from PBMCs. This TCR was sampled from a human donor in good health. CDR3: CASSLAVWGFNEQYF. The CDR3 bases are TGTGCCAGCAGCTTAGCAGTATGGGGCTTCAACGAGCAGTACTTC.